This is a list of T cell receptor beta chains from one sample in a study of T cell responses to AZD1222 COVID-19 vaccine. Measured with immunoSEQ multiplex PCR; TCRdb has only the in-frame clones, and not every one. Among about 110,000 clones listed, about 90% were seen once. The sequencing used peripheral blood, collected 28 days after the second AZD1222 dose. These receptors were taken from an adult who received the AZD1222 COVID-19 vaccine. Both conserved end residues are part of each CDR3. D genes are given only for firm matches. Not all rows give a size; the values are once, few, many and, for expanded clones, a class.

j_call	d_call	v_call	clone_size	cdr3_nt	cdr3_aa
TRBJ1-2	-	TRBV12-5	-	TGTGCTAGTGGCCCCTTTGTCACGGGGGGCGATGGCTACACCTTC	CASGPFVTGGDGYTF
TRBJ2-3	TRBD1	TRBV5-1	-	TGCGCCAGCAGCTCTACAACAGGGGTCAATACGCAGTATTTT	CASSSTTGVNTQYF
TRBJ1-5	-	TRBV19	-	TGTGCCAGTAGTCCAGGGTATAATCAGCCCCAGCATTTT	CASSPGYNQPQHF
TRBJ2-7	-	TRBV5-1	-	TGCGCCAGCAGCTTCAGTGACACCTCCTACGAGCAGTACTTC	CASSFSDTSYEQYF
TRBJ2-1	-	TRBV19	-	TGTGCCAGTGCTCAGGGGGGGTACTACAATGAGCAGTTCTTC	CASAQGGYYNEQFF
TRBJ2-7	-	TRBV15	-	TGTGCCACCAGCAGAGACGGCTACGAGCAGTACTTC	CATSRDGYEQYF
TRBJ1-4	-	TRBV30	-	TGTGCCTGTGGACAGCGGCGGGAAAAACTGTTTTTT	CACGQRREKLFF
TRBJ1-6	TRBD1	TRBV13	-	TGTGCCAGCAGCTCCTGGACAGGGGGCTCACCCCTCCACTTT	CASSSWTGGSPLHF
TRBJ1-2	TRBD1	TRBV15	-	TGTGCCACCAGCGTAGGGGGCCAGGCGTATGGCTACACCTTC	CATSVGGQAYGYTF
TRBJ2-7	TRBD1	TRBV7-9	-	TGTGCCAGCAGCTCGACAGGGAACTACGAGCAGTACTTC	CASSSTGNYEQYF
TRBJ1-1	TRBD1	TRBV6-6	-	TGTGCCAGCAGCAACGACAGGGGGAACACTGAAGCTTTCTTT	CASSNDRGNTEAFF
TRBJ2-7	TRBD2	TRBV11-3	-	TGTGCCAGCAGCCCAGCGGGGGACTCCTACGAGCAGTACTTC	CASSPAGDSYEQYF
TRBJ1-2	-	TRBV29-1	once	TGCAGCGTTGACAGGCCGCAAGGGACTCAGAACTATGGCTACACCTTC	CSVDRPQGTQNYGYTF
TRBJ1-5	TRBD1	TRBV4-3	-	TGCGCCAGCAGCCAAGATGGGCAGGGGGGACAGCCCCAGCATTTT	CASSQDGQGGQPQHF
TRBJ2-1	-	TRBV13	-	TGTGCCAGCAGCCCCCCTTGGCAGAGCATTAAGAATGAGCAGTTCTTC	CASSPPWQSIKNEQFF
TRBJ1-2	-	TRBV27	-	TGTGCCAGCACCCGAGAAAGGCGGGGGCAGGGCTACACCTTC	CASTRERRGQGYTF
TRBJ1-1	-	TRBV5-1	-	TGCGCCACCCGGCAATTTGGGGAAAGGAACACTGAAGCTTTCTTT	CATRQFGERNTEAFF
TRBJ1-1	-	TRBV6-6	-	TGTGCCAGCAGTTCCCAGGACTCGTCCACTGAAGCTTTCTTT	CASSSQDSSTEAFF
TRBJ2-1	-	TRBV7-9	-	TGTGCCAGCAGCTCGGAGTATTACAATGAGCAGTTCTTC	CASSSEYYNEQFF
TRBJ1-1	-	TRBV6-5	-	TGTGCCAGCACCCGAAGGAGGGAATACACTGAAGCTTTCTTT	CASTRRREYTEAFF
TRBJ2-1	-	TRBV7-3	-	TGTGCCAGCAGCGCGACTAGTCTTTACAATGAGCAGTTCTTC	CASSATSLYNEQFF
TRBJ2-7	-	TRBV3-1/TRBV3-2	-	TGTGCCAGCAGCCAAGTGAAGTACGAGCAGTACTTC	CASSQVKYEQYF
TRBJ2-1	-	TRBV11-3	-	TGTGCCAGCAGCTTAGATCATGGGGGGCAGTACAATGAGCAGTTCTTC	CASSLDHGGQYNEQFF
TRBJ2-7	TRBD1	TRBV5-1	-	TGCGCCAGCAGCCCCGGTCCGGGGACAGGGACCTACGAGCAGTACTTC	CASSPGPGTGTYEQYF
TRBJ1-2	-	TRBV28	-	TGTGCCAGCAACCCAGGGTTAGGTGGCTACACCTTC	CASNPGLGGYTF
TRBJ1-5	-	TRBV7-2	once	TGTGCCAGCAGCCTACAGGAGCATCAGCCCCAGCATTTT	CASSLQEHQPQHF
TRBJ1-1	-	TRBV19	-	TGTGCCAGTACCCTTAATCTGGGTAGGGCCACTGAAGCTTTCTTT	CASTLNLGRATEAFF
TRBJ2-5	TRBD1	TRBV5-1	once	TGCGCCAGCAGCGGACAGGGGGACGAAGAGACCCAGTACTTC	CASSGQGDEETQYF
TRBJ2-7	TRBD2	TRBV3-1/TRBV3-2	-	TGTGCCAGCAGCCAAGATACAAGCGGGGGGCTCTACGAGCAGTACTTC	CASSQDTSGGLYEQYF
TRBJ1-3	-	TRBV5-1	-	TGCGCCAGCAGCTTGACGCCCTGGGGTGGAAACACCATATATTTT	CASSLTPWGGNTIYF
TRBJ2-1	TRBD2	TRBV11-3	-	TGTGCCAGCAGCCTAGCGGGGGTAGGTGAGCAGTTCTTC	CASSLAGVGEQFF
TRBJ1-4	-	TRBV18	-	TGTGCCAGCTCACCACTTGCAACTAATGAAAAACTGTTTTTT	CASSPLATNEKLFF
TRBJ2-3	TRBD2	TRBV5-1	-	TGCGCCAGCAGCAAGGTGGATTTTGCGGGGGGGCGGTCAGATACGCAGTATTTT	CASSKVDFAGGRSDTQYF
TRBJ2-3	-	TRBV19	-	TGTGCCAGTAGTATCAGGATCACAGATACGCAGTATTTT	CASSIRITDTQYF
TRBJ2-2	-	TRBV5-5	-	TGTGCCAGCAGCGCCGACAGGCCGATTATGACGGGGGAGCTGTTTTTT	CASSADRPIMTGELFF
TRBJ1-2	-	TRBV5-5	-	TGTGCCAGCAGCAGGGGGAGGGACTATGGCTACACCTTC	CASSRGRDYGYTF
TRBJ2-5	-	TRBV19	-	TGTGCCAGTACCGATAGGGCCCCAGGGGTGGTTAAAGAGACCCAGTACTTC	CASTDRAPGVVKETQYF
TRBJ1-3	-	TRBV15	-	TGTGCCACCAGCCCCCGACGTACAGGGAGTTACCTCTCTGGAAACACCATATATTTT	CATSPRRTGSYLSGNTIYF
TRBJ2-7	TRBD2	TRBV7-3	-	TGTGCCAGCAGCTTAACTAGCGGGGCATCCTACGAGCAGTACTTC	CASSLTSGASYEQYF
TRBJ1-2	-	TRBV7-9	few	TGTGCCAGCAGCTTAGGAAAAGAAGGCTACACCTTC	CASSLGKEGYTF
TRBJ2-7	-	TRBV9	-	TGTGCCAGCAGCCTTGCAACTGGTTCCACCTACGAGCAGTACTTC	CASSLATGSTYEQYF
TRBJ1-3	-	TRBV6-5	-	TGTGCCAGCAGTTATGGGGGAAACACCATATATTTT	CASSYGGNTIYF
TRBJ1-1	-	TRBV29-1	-	TGCAGCGTTGAAGTGGTTAGGAGCCGCGCTGAAGCTTTCTTT	CSVEVVRSRAEAFF
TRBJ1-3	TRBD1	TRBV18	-	TGTGCCAGCTCACTGGACAGGGGGCGAAGCTCTGGAAACACCATATATTTT	CASSLDRGRSSGNTIYF
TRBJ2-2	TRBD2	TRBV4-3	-	TGCGCCAGCAGCCAAGAAACTATCCCGGGGGGGAGGACCGGGGAGCTGTTTTTT	CASSQETIPGGRTGELFF
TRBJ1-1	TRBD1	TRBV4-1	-	TGCGCCAGCAGCCAAGATAGGCAGGGGGCGACTGAAGCTTTCTTT	CASSQDRQGATEAFF
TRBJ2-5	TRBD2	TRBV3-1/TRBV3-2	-	TGTGCCAGCAGCCAAGTAAGCGGGGGGGCTGAGACCCAGTACTTC	CASSQVSGGAETQYF
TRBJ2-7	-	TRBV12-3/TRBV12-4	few	TGTGCCAGCAGTTTAGGAGGCAAGGGTGAGCAGTACTTC	CASSLGGKGEQYF
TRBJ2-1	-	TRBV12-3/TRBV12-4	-	TGTGCCAGCAGTTTTTCCCCCCCTGAGCAGTTCTTC	CASSFSPPEQFF